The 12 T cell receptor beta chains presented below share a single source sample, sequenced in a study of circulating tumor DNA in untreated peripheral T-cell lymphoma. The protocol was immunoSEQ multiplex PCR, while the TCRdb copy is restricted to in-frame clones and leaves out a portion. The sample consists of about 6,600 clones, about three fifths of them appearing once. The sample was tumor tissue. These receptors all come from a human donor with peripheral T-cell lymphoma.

CDR3 bases: TGTGCCAGTAGTATAACCGGGGCGGAATACTATGGCTACACCTTC. Protein sequence: CASSITGAEYYGYTF. The chain recombines TRBV19 with TRBJ1-2; tentative D call: TRBD1 (5 bases). V lost 2 bases and J lost 3, with 13 bases in between. Germline V gene data show CDR1 as LNHDA and CDR2 as SQIVND (reference sequence). The CDR3 is made up of 15 amino acids.

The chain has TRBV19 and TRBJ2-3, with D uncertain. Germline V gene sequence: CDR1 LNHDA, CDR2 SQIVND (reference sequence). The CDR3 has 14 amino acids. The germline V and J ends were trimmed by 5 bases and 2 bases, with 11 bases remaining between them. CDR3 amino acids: CASSSRRNTDTQYF. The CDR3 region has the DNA TGTGCCAGTAGTTCTCGACGGAACACAGATACGCAGTATTTT.

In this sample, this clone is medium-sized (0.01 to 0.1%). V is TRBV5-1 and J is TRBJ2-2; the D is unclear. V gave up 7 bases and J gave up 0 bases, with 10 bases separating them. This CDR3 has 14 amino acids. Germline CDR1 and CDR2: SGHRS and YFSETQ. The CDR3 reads CASGRHSNTGELFF. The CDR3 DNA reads TGCGCCAGCGGGCGCCATTCGAACACCGGGGAGCTGTTTTTT.

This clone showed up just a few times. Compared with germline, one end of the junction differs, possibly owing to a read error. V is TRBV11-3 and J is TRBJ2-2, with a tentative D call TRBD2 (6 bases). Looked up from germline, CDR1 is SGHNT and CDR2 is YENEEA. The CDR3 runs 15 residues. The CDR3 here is CASSLGGRHTEELFF. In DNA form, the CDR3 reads TGTGCCAGCAGCTTGGGAGGTAGACACACCGAGGAGCTGTTTTTT.

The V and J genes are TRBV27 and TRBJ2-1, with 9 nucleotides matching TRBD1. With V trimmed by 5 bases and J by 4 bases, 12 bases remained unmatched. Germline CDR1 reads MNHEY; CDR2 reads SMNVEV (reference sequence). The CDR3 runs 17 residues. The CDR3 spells CASSTSQGTGRYNEQFF. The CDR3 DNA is TGTGCCAGCAGTACTAGCCAAGGGACAGGGCGGTACAATGAGCAGTTCTTC.

The CDR3 DNA sequence: TGTGCCAGCAGCCCCGGGGAGTCTCCCCGGGACGAGCAGTACTTC. It translates to CASSPGESPRDEQYF. The rearrangement uses TRBV11-3 and TRBJ2-7; possibly TRBD2 for D (5 bases). This CDR3 is built from 15 residues. Germline values: CDR1 SGHNT, CDR2 YENEEA. V lost 5 bases and J lost 5, with 19 bases in between. Full variable domain (rest looked up from reference TRBV11-3 and TRBJ2-7): EAGVVQSPRYKIIEKKQPVAFWCNPISGHNTLYWYLQNLGQGPELLIRYENEEAVDDSQLPKDRFSAERLKGVDSTLKIQPAELGDSAVYLCASSPGESPRDEQYFGPGTRLTVT.

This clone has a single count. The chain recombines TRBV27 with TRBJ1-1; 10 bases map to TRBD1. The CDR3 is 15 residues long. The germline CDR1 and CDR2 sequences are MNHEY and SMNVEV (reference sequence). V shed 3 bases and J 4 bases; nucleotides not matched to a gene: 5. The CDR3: CASSLTGGLVTEAFF. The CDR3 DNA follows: TGTGCCAGCAGTTTGACAGGGGGCTTGGTCACTGAAGCTTTCTTT.

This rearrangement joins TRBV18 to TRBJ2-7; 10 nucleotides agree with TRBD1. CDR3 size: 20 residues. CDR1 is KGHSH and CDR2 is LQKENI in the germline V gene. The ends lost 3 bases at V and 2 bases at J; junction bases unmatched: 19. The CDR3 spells CASSPIQVDTGTGVTYEQYF. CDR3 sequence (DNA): TGTGCCAGCTCACCCATCCAAGTGGACACCGGGACAGGGGTCACCTACGAGCAGTACTTC.

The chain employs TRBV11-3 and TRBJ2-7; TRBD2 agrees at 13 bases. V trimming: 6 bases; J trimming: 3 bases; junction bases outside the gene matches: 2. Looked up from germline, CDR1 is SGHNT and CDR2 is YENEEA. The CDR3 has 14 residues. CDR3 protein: CASSGLAGVYEQYF. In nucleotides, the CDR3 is TGTGCCAGCAGTGGACTAGCGGGAGTCTACGAGCAGTACTTC.

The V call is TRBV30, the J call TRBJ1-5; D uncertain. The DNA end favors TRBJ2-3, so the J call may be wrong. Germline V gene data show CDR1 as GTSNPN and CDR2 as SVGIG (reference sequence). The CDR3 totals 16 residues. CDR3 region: CAWTARTAKRNQPQYF. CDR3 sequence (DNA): TGTGCCTGGACTGCGAGAACAGCGAAACGCAATCAGCCCCAGTATTTT.

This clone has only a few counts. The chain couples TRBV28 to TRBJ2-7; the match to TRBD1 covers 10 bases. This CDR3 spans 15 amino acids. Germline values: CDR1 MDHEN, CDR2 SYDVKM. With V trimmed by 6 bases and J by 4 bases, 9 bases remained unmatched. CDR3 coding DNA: TGTGCCAGCAGGGGGACAGGGGCCCCCCCTTACGAGCAGTACTTC. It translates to CASRGTGAPPYEQYF.

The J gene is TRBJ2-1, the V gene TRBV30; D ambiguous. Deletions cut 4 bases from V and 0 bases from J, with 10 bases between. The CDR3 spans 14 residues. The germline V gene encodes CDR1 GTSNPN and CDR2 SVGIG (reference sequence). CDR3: CAWKMWVSYNEQFF. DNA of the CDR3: TGTGCCTGGAAGATGTGGGTCTCCTACAATGAGCAGTTCTTC. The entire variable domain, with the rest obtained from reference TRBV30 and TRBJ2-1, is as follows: SQTIHQWPATLVQPVGSPLSLECTVEGTSNPNLYWYRQAAGRGLQLLFYSVGIGQISSEVPQNLSASRPQDRQFILSSKKLLLSDSGFYLCAWKMWVSYNEQFFGPGTRLTVL.